One sample yielded the 24 T cell receptor beta chains listed below, sequenced in a study of control samples from healthy donors and cancer patients. TCRdb's table, derived via immunoSEQ multiplex PCR, lists solely in-frame clones and lacks some. The sample carries approximately 58,000 clones, roughly 86% recorded once. The sequencing input was PBMCs. The origin of the receptors is a woman in her sixties with lung cancer.

The chain has TRBV18 and TRBJ1-2; 11 bases fit TRBD1. Germline assignment: CDR1 KGHSH and CDR2 LQKENI. The junction had 8 bases not matched to a gene; V was cut back by 4 bases and J by 1 base. The CDR3 length is 17 residues. CDR3 DNA sequence: TGTGCCAGCTCACGAGGACAGGGGGCCTTTGATAACTATGGCTACACCTTC. It codes for CASSRGQGAFDNYGYTF.

The chain recombines TRBV19 with TRBJ2-3; possible D gene TRBD2, 6 bases. This CDR3 region has 16 residues. V shed 5 bases and J shed 6 bases, with 21 bases lying between them. Germline CDR1 LNHDA, CDR2 SQIVND (reference sequence). The CDR3 loop reads CASSWATRVIRDTQYF. In DNA, the CDR3 is TGTGCCAGTAGTTGGGCGACTAGGGTTATTCGGGATACGCAGTATTTT.

V is TRBV3-1 (or the pseudogene TRBV3-2) and J is TRBJ2-6, with D perhaps assigned TRBD1 or TRBD2 (5 bases each). CDR1 and CDR2 from the germline V gene are LGHDT and YNNKEL (reference sequence). This CDR3 has 17 amino acids. V lost 1 base, J lost 2 bases, and 12 bases lay in between. The CDR3: CASSQADGTAGANVLTF. The CDR3 DNA sequence: TGTGCCAGCAGCCAAGCCGATGGGACGGCTGGGGCCAACGTCCTGACTTTC.

The chain carries TRBV5-4 and TRBJ2-1; tentatively, D is TRBD2 (5 bases). With 3 bases removed from V and 6 bases from J, the gap between germline ends came to 16 bases. Germline CDR1 reads SGHNT; CDR2 reads YYREEE (reference sequence). This CDR3 spans 15 amino acids. The CDR3 region is CASSSLGSGINEQFF. The CDR3, as DNA: TGTGCCAGCAGCTCTCTCGGGTCCGGGATCAATGAGCAGTTCTTC.

The chain links TRBV19 to TRBJ2-1, with TRBD1 matching over 8 bases. The CDR3 runs 14 residues. Germline loops: CDR1 LNHDA, CDR2 SQIVND (reference sequence). V shed 5 bases, J shed 6 bases, and the junction held 6 bases outside the gene matches. CDR3 sequence reads: CASSDRGFVNEQFF. Written as DNA, the CDR3 is TGTGCCAGTAGTGACAGGGGTTTCGTCAATGAGCAGTTCTTC.

This chain connects TRBV19 to TRBJ2-7, with a tentative D call TRBD1 (6 bases). This CDR3 spans 15 amino acids. The germline CDR1 and CDR2 sequences are LNHDA and SQIVND (reference sequence). V lost 3 bases to trimming and J lost 4 bases, with 16 bases between them. CDR3 nucleotide sequence: TGTGCCAGTAGTATTGCGCAGGGGCGCGAATACGAGCAGTACTTC. Residues: CASSIAQGREYEQYF. Full variable domain (outside the CDR3, taken from reference TRBV19 and TRBJ2-7): DGGITQSPKYLFRKEGQNVTLSCEQNLNHDAMYWYRQDPGQGLRLIYYSQIVNDFQKGDIAEGYSVSREKKESFPLTVTSAQKNPTAFYLCASSIAQGREYEQYFGPGTRLTVT.

This chain joins TRBV2 and TRBJ1-5, with D uncertain. CDR3 length: 11 amino acids. V was pared by 1 base and J by 12 bases, with 7 bases between. Germline V gives CDR1 SNHLY, CDR2 FYNNEI. The CDR3 loop reads CASSEGGFQHF. CDR3 DNA sequence: TGTGCCAGCAGTGAAGGTGGATTCCAGCATTTT.

V and J are TRBV5-6 and TRBJ1-2, with unresolved D. The V and J ends lost 6 bases and 8 bases respectively, with 14 bases between them. The CDR3 runs 12 residues. Germline V gives CDR1 SGHDT, CDR2 YYEEEE. CDR3 nucleotides: TGTGCCAGCACCAATACCGGCGAGGGCTACACCTTC. Translating gives CASTNTGEGYTF.

The chain employs TRBV9 and TRBJ2-7, with 9 bases aligning to TRBD2. With V trimmed by 0 bases and J by 7 bases, 17 bases remained unmatched. The CDR3 totals 18 residues. Germline V gene sequence: CDR1 SGDLS, CDR2 YYNGEE. The CDR3 region has the DNA TGTGCCAGCAGCGTAGATCCGGGTAGCGGGAGTTCAACGAGGGAGCAGTACTTC. This translates into CASSVDPGSGSSTREQYF.

The V and J genes are TRBV4-1 and TRBJ2-1; 14 bases agree with TRBD2. CDR3 size: 15 residues. V gave up 4 bases and J gave up 9 bases; unmatched junction bases: 5. CDR1 MGHRA and CDR2 YSYEKL come from the germline V gene. CDR3 amino acids: CASSPTSGGAREQFF. Written as DNA, the CDR3 is TGCGCCAGCAGCCCGACTAGCGGGGGGGCGCGTGAGCAGTTCTTC.

This rearrangement joins TRBV5-1 to TRBJ2-5; no clear D. CDR3 size: 15 residues. Germline CDR1 SGHRS, CDR2 YFSETQ. V was shortened by 0 bases and J by 1 base, with 10 bases between the two germline ends. CDR3 nucleotide sequence: TGCGCCAGCAGCTTGGGAATTACGACCCAAGAGACCCAGTACTTC. Protein sequence: CASSLGITTQETQYF.

The chain combines TRBV5-1 with TRBJ2-1; 7 bases align to TRBD1. Losses at the gene ends were 1 base for V and 6 bases for J; bases not matched to a gene: 7. The germline V gene has CDR1 SGHRS and CDR2 YFSETQ. The CDR3 length is 15 residues. CDR3 sequence (DNA): TGCGCCAGCAGCTTGAGGGGGCTCAGGTCCAATGAGCAGTTCTTC. This sequence encodes CASSLRGLRSNEQFF.

The chain combines TRBV15 with TRBJ2-1; D is unclear. The germline V gene has CDR1 LNHNV and CDR2 YYDKDF (reference sequence). V was trimmed by 3 bases and J by 1 base, leaving 4 bases between them. The CDR3 covers 13 residues. The CDR3 DNA sequence: TGTGCCACCAGCAGTAGTTCCTACAATGAGCAGTTCTTC. Its translation is CATSSSSYNEQFF.

The chain has TRBV20-1 and TRBJ1-1; D not certain. Germline CDR1 reads DFQATT; CDR2 reads SNEGSKA (reference sequence). V lost 3 bases to trimming and J lost 0 bases, with 8 bases between them. The length of the CDR3 is 13 residues. DNA for the CDR3: TGCAGTGCTAGTCAAACCCTGAACACTGAAGCTTTCTTT. Translating it yields CSASQTLNTEAFF.

With respect to this clone: The identical CDR3 is also encoded by other nucleotide sequences in the sample. This rearrangement joins TRBV18 to TRBJ2-1, with 13 bases fitting TRBD2. The CDR3 spans 15 residues. J gave up 5 bases and V 3 bases, and 1 base lay outside the gene matches. CDR1 is KGHSH, CDR2 LQKENI, per germline. The CDR3 protein is CASSPGLAGDNEQFF. CDR3 nucleotides: TGTGCCAGCTCACCCGGACTAGCGGGGGACAATGAGCAGTTCTTC.

The chain recombines TRBV6-1 with TRBJ2-4; D is perhaps TRBD2 (5 bases). V lost 2 bases and J lost 2, with 10 bases in between. The CDR3 spans 15 residues. CDR1 MNHNS and CDR2 SASEGT come from the germline V gene. The CDR3 protein is CASSEPGEPKNIQYF. DNA for the CDR3: TGTGCCAGCAGTGAACCCGGGGAACCCAAAAACATTCAGTACTTC.

This clone has only a few counts. This sequence joins TRBV5-1 and TRBJ1-6; D remains unclear. CDR3 length: 16 residues. Germline CDR1 is SGHRS and CDR2 is YFSETQ. Trimming cost V 6 bases and J 10 bases, with 23 bases left between them. Here the CDR3 reads CASTSEVSGIGSPLHF. The CDR3 DNA reads TGCGCCAGCACCTCGGAGGTCTCGGGGATAGGGTCACCCCTCCACTTT.

The V and J genes are TRBV6-5 and TRBJ1-5; the D gene is possibly TRBD1 (6 bases). Between the trimmed V and J ends, which lost 2 bases and 1 base, there was a span of 9 bases. CDR1 MNHEY and CDR2 SVGAGI come from the germline V gene. This CDR3 comprises 15 residues. The CDR3 region is CASSYTGTSNQPQHF. CDR3 nucleotides: TGTGCCAGCAGTTACACCGGGACAAGCAATCAGCCCCAGCATTTT.

The chain combines TRBV18 with TRBJ2-2; weak D call: TRBD1 (5 bases). This CDR3 has 14 amino acids. V was cut by 4 bases and J by 0 bases, with 6 bases left in between. Germline V gene sequence: CDR1 KGHSH, CDR2 LQKENI. In DNA, the CDR3 is TGTGCCAGCTCACGACAGACGAACACCGGGGAGCTGTTTTTT. Protein product: CASSRQTNTGELFF.

This sequence joins TRBV11-2 and TRBJ2-5; TRBD2 matches 12 bases. The CDR3 contains 16 residues. Germline V gives CDR1 SGHAT, CDR2 FQNNGV. Losses at the gene ends were 5 bases for V and 2 bases for J; bases not matched to a gene: 6. CDR3 in DNA: TGTGCCAGCAGCGGGCGGACTAGCGGGATTCAAGAGACCCAGTACTTC. Residues: CASSGRTSGIQETQYF.

The chain joins TRBV15 to TRBJ2-7; 9 bases line up with TRBD1. V was pared by 5 bases and J by 7 bases, with 12 bases of the junction left unmatched. From germline, CDR1 is LNHNV and CDR2 YYDKDF (reference sequence). The length of the CDR3 is 15 residues. DNA of the CDR3: TGTGCCACCAGCCGGGGGCCACAGGGGGCCGGGGAGCAGTACTTC. Translation gives CATSRGPQGAGEQYF.

The rearrangement joins TRBV5-1 to TRBJ2-3; D unresolved. Germline V gene lookup returns CDR1 SGHRS and CDR2 YFSETQ. This CDR3 has 12 residues. V was trimmed by 4 bases and J by 2 bases, leaving 5 bases between them. The CDR3 DNA sequence: TGCGCCAGCAGCGCTTACACAGATACGCAGTATTTT. Translating gives CASSAYTDTQYF.

This clone was seen a handful of times. The CDR3 region is CASSLGGSSNQPQHF. CDR3 coding DNA: TGTGCCAGCAGCTTAGGTGGATCGAGCAATCAGCCCCAGCATTTT. The gene calls are TRBV7-9 and TRBJ1-5; no definite D call. The CDR3 is 15 residues long. CDR1 SEHNR and CDR2 FQNEAQ come from the germline V gene (reference sequence). The germline V and J ends were trimmed by 1 base and 1 base, with 8 bases remaining between them.

This rearrangement joins TRBV7-2 to TRBJ2-1; 7 bases agree with TRBD2. The germline CDR1 and CDR2 sequences are SGHTA and FQGNSA. This CDR3 contains 15 residues. V was clipped by 6 bases and J by 1 base; unmatched bases: 6. This CDR3 is CASRLPGGSYNEQFF. The CDR3 DNA reads TGTGCCAGCAGGTTACCGGGGGGATCCTACAATGAGCAGTTCTTC.